This T cell receptor beta chain was observed in a study of CD8 T cells in ankylosing spondylitis. Looked up from germline, CDR1 is SEHNR and CDR2 is FQNEAQ (reference sequence). The CDR3 length is 15 residues. The ends were cut back, 2 bases at V and 2 bases at J, with 12 bases in the middle. TCRdb itself ran the 5' RACE reads through MiXCR, one entry per CDR3 protein. The table includes 150,000 to 200,000 distinct CDR3 sequences, about 20% detected once. The chain is built from TRBV7-9 and TRBJ1-2; D unclear. Sample: blood, either unsorted or a sorted T cell fraction (not recorded which). This sequence originates from a male donor aged 5 to 29 with ankylosing spondylitis or in good health (not recorded which). The CDR3 DNA follows: TGTGCCAGCAGCTTATTAGTCCGAGGGAACTATGGCTACACCTTC. Amino acids: CASSLLVRGNYGYTF.